A single TCR beta chain is shown here with its context. Naive CD8 isolation took CD45RO-negative cells positively selected for CCR7 and excluded terminally differentiated effector memory CD45RA+ cells. CDR3 length: 14 residues. V dropped 5 bases and J dropped 3 bases, with 14 bases sitting between them. CDR1 MNHEY and CDR2 SMNVEV come from the germline V gene (reference sequence). Generated by immunoSEQ multiplex PCR, the TCRdb table keeps only in-frame clones and is missing some. The top ten clones hold 20% to 30% of a sample with about 820,000 clones, 80% to 95% of them seen once. This record comes from a study of shared clonotypes between healthy human individuals.

The rearrangement uses TRBV27 and TRBJ2-7, with no clear D. The TCR was taken from a man aged 25-45 years in good health. The sample comprised naive CD8+ T cells sorted from blood. CDR3: CASSPSTVVYEQYF. As DNA, the CDR3 is TGTGCCAGCAGTCCATCGACGGTAGTCTACGAGCAGTACTTC.